Below, 19 T cell receptor beta chains from the same sample are listed, as sequenced in a study of blood T cell repertoires in COVID-19. The protocol was immunoSEQ multiplex PCR, while the TCRdb copy is restricted to in-frame clones and leaves out a portion. Here the sample spans fewer than 200,000 clones, over 65% being singletons. The sample comprised PBMCs or T cells enriched from blood (not recorded which). Receptors were obtained from a woman aged 45-60 years who had recovered from COVID-19.

V usage is TRBV7-9 and J usage is TRBJ1-4; 7 positions agree with TRBD1. The CDR3 is 15 amino acids. J gave up 2 bases and V 3 bases, and 3 bases lay outside the gene matches. Germline CDR1 reads SEHNR; CDR2 reads FQNEAQ (reference sequence). In DNA, the CDR3 is TGTGCCAGCAGCTTGACAGGGTTGACTAATGAAAAACTGTTTTTT. This gives the protein CASSLTGLTNEKLFF.

This rearrangement joins TRBV18 to TRBJ1-1; 8 nucleotides line up with TRBD1. J gave up 4 bases and V 5 bases, and 6 bases lay outside the gene matches. The CDR3 extends over 14 amino acids. Germline CDR1 KGHSH, CDR2 LQKENI. The CDR3, as DNA: TGTGCCAGCTCATTGACAGGGGAGAGCACTGAAGCTTTCTTT. Encoded protein: CASSLTGESTEAFF.

The rearrangement links TRBV9 to TRBJ1-1; 7 nucleotides match TRBD1. Germline lookup yields CDR1 SGDLS and CDR2 YYNGEE. V was clipped by 2 bases and J by 8 bases; unmatched bases: 18. The CDR3 runs 17 residues. The CDR3 is CASSVTEGALQRGEAFF. The CDR3 DNA reads as TGTGCCAGCAGCGTGACGGAGGGGGCCCTGCAACGAGGAGAAGCTTTCTTT.

V usage is TRBV27 and J usage is TRBJ1-5; 9 nucleotides line up with TRBD1. Germline V gene lookup returns CDR1 MNHEY and CDR2 SMNVEV (reference sequence). With V trimmed by 4 bases and J by 2 bases, 18 bases remained unmatched. This CDR3 is 20 amino acids long. Here the CDR3 reads CASSSPQGDREPAGNQPQHF. The CDR3 nucleotides are TGTGCCAGCAGTTCCCCTCAGGGGGACAGGGAGCCGGCTGGCAATCAGCCCCAGCATTTT.

CDR3 sequence reads: CASSDLSGNTIYF. The CDR3 DNA reads as TGTGCCAGCAGTGACCTGAGCGGAAACACCATATATTTT. The chain carries TRBV25-1 and TRBJ1-3; D is unclear. V lost 3 bases and J 4 bases, leaving 7 bases between the germline ends. Germline V gene sequence: CDR1 MGHDK, CDR2 SYGVNS. The CDR3 has 13 amino acids.

The chain couples TRBV2 to TRBJ1-5; D unresolved. Germline CDR1 reads SNHLY; CDR2 reads FYNNEI. CDR3 length equals 13 residues. Trimming left V 7 bases short and J 6 bases short, with 13 bases between. The CDR3 protein is CASKAGWGQPQHF. The CDR3 coding sequence is TGTGCCAGCAAGGCGGGCTGGGGTCAGCCCCAGCATTTT. Full variable domain (missing parts from reference TRBV2 and TRBJ1-5): EPEVTQTPSHQVTQMGQEVILRCVPISNHLYFYWYRQILGQKVEFLVSFYNNEISEKSEIFDDQFSVERPDGSNFTLKIRSTKLEDSAMYFCASKAGWGQPQHFGDGTRLSIL.

This chain joins TRBV6-5 and TRBJ1-1, with D tentatively TRBD1 (5 bases). V dropped 6 bases and J dropped 1 base, with 12 bases sitting between them. Germline V CDR1 and CDR2: MNHEY, SVGAGI. CDR3 length equals 14 residues. In DNA, the CDR3 is TGTGCCAGCAGCCCCGGACAACGGAACACTGAAGCTTTCTTT. Protein product: CASSPGQRNTEAFF.

This clone was counted ten times or more. The chain uses TRBV19 and TRBJ2-1; the D gene is possibly TRBD1 (5 bases). Trimming removed 7 bases at V and 2 bases at J, with 18 bases between. Germline CDR1 reads LNHDA; CDR2 reads SQIVND (reference sequence). This CDR3 has 16 amino acids. The CDR3 nucleotides are TGTGCCAGTACCCTGGGCAGGGTGGGCCCCTACAATGAGCAGTTCTTC. This gives the protein CASTLGRVGPYNEQFF.

The J gene is TRBJ1-5, the V gene TRBV6-5; D is unresolved. V lost 6 bases, J lost 1 base, and 13 bases lay in between. This CDR3 contains 15 residues. Germline V gives CDR1 MNHEY, CDR2 SVGAGI. CDR3 DNA: TGTGCCAGCAGGCCAATACGAGGGAGCAATCAGCCCCAGCATTTT. Encoded protein: CASRPIRGSNQPQHF.

The chain couples TRBV5-1 to TRBJ2-1, with TRBD1 matching 11 bases. Germline V CDR1 and CDR2: SGHRS, YFSETQ. V gave up 7 bases and J gave up 8 bases; unmatched junction bases: 8. There are 14 residues in the CDR3. CDR3: CASGVGQGAYEQFF. In DNA form, the CDR3 reads TGCGCCAGCGGGGTAGGACAGGGGGCTTATGAGCAGTTCTTC.

CDR3 in DNA: TGTGCCAGCAGCTTAGTCCGCGGCAGCCAAGAGACCCAGTACTTC. Amino acid sequence: CASSLVRGSQETQYF. This sequence joins TRBV7-9 and TRBJ2-5; D remains unclear. The V and J ends lost 1 base and 1 base respectively, with 10 bases between them. Germline V gene sequence: CDR1 SEHNR, CDR2 FQNEAQ (reference sequence). The CDR3 has 15 residues. The full variable domain, completed using reference TRBV7-9 and TRBJ2-5, is DTGVSQNPRHKITKRGQNVTFRCDPISEHNRLYWYRQTLGQGPEFLTYFQNEAQLEKSRLLSDRFSAERPKGSFSTLEIQRTEQGDSAMYLCASSLVRGSQETQYFGPGTRLLVL.

The chain carries TRBV2 and TRBJ2-1; D gene ambiguous. The germline V and J ends were trimmed by 6 bases and 6 bases, with 15 bases remaining between them. Per the germline V gene, CDR1 is SNHLY and CDR2 is FYNNEI. The CDR3 totals 14 residues. In DNA, the CDR3 is TGTGCCAGCAGCCCTCCTCCTCCCGTCAATGAGCAGTTCTTC. As protein: CASSPPPPVNEQFF.

This sequence joins TRBV6-5 and TRBJ1-1, with D tentatively TRBD1 (6 bases). The germline gives CDR1 MNHEY, CDR2 SVGAGI. Trimming removed 8 bases at V and 0 bases at J, with 10 bases between. The CDR3 totals 13 residues. DNA for the CDR3: TGTGCCAGCGTAGGACAGATGAACACTGAAGCTTTCTTT. Its protein product is CASVGQMNTEAFF.

The V gene is TRBV7-9, the J gene TRBJ2-2; 13 positions agree with TRBD2. This CDR3 contains 15 residues. V shed 4 bases and J 5 bases; nucleotides not matched to a gene: 1. CDR1 is SEHNR, CDR2 FQNEAQ, per germline (reference sequence). The CDR3 is CASSSGLAGTGELFF. CDR3 bases: TGTGCCAGCAGCTCGGGACTAGCGGGGACCGGGGAGCTGTTTTTT.

This chain joins TRBV7-9 and TRBJ2-5; D remains ambiguous. Germline CDR1 reads SEHNR; CDR2 reads FQNEAQ (reference sequence). Trimming removed 5 bases from V and 0 bases from J, with 4 bases in between. This CDR3 comprises 12 residues. The CDR3 protein is CASSRYQETQYF. For the CDR3, the DNA is TGTGCCAGCAGCCGGTACCAAGAGACCCAGTACTTC.

The rearrangement links TRBV4-3 to TRBJ2-1; 7 bases map to TRBD2. Unmatched junction bases numbered 8, after V lost 0 bases and J lost 9 bases. The CDR3 loop spans 15 amino acids. Germline V gene sequence: CDR1 LGHNA, CDR2 YSLEER. The CDR3 DNA sequence: TGCGCCAGCAGCCAAGATTTGTCTAGCGGCAGTGAGCAGTTCTTC. Encoded protein: CASSQDLSSGSEQFF.

This sequence joins TRBV12-3 or TRBV12-4 and TRBJ2-4, with D possibly TRBD1 on 5 matching bases. V was trimmed by 5 bases and J by 9 bases, leaving 11 bases between them. The CDR3 has 12 residues. The CDR3 DNA is TGTGCCAGCAGTCCGACAGTGGGCATTCAGTACTTC. Protein product: CASSPTVGIQYF.

The chain carries TRBV15 and TRBJ2-3; the D gene is possibly TRBD2 (6 bases). Germline V gene lookup returns CDR1 LNHNV and CDR2 YYDKDF (reference sequence). Trimming shortened V by 5 bases and J by 1 base, and 13 bases separated the two germline ends. The length of the CDR3 is 15 residues. Written as DNA, the CDR3 is TGTGCCACCAGCGGAACACGGAGGGGCACAGATACGCAGTATTTT. This gives the protein CATSGTRRGTDTQYF.

This clone was observed a single time. The rearrangement uses TRBV6-5 and TRBJ2-2; D is possibly TRBD1 (6 bases). Deletions cut 5 bases from V and 3 bases from J, with 13 bases between. The length of the CDR3 is 15 residues. CDR1 is MNHEY and CDR2 is SVGAGI in the germline V gene. The chain's CDR3 is CASSRGQFHTGELFF. CDR3 nucleotide sequence: TGTGCCAGCAGTCGCGGACAGTTTCACACCGGGGAGCTGTTTTTT.